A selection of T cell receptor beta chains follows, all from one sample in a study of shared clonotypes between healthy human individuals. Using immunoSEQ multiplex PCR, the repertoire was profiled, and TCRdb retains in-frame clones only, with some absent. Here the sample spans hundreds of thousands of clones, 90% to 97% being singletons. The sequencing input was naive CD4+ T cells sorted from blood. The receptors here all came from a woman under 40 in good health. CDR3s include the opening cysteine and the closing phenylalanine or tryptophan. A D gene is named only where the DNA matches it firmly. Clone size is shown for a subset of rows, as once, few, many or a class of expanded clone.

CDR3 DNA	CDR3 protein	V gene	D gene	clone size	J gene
TGTGCCAGTAGTACTAGCGGGAGTCGCTACGAGCAGTACTTC	CASSTSGSRYEQYF	TRBV19	TRBD2	-	TRBJ2-7
TGCGCCAGCAACCAGCAGGCCGGGACACCGAACACTGAAGCTTTCTTT	CASNQQAGTPNTEAFF	TRBV5-1	-	-	TRBJ1-1
TGTGCCAGCAGTTACGGCTTCCGGGGTGCTGAAGCTTTCTTT	CASSYGFRGAEAFF	TRBV6-5	-	-	TRBJ1-1
TGTGCCAGCAGCTTAGAAGGGGGCGGAGATACGCAGTATTTT	CASSLEGGGDTQYF	TRBV5-4	TRBD1	-	TRBJ2-3
TGTGCCAGCAGCTCAAGGGTGAGCACTGAAGCTTTCTTT	CASSSRVSTEAFF	TRBV11-2	-	-	TRBJ1-1
TGTGCCAGCAGCTTGGGACTAGCGGCGTACAATGAGCAGTTCTTC	CASSLGLAAYNEQFF	TRBV6-6	TRBD2	-	TRBJ2-1
TGCGCCAGCAGCCAGAAGCGGACTAGCGGGAGGTATAATGAGCAGTTCTTC	CASSQKRTSGRYNEQFF	TRBV5-1	TRBD2	-	TRBJ2-1
TGTGCCAGTAGAAAAAAGACAGGGGGTATGTTGAATGAGCAGTTCTTC	CASRKKTGGMLNEQFF	TRBV19	TRBD1	-	TRBJ2-1
TGTGCCAGCTCACCACCGGTTGTGGACAGTGTCTATGGCTACACCTTC	CASSPPVVDSVYGYTF	TRBV18	-	-	TRBJ1-2
TGTGCCAGTAGCTACAGGGCTGGGGCCAACGTCCTGACTTTC	CASSYRAGANVLTF	TRBV19	-	-	TRBJ2-6
TGCAGCGGAGCGGGAGTCCCAGATACGCAGTATTTT	CSGAGVPDTQYF	TRBV29-1	TRBD2	-	TRBJ2-3
TGCGCCAGCAGCTTGAACCACGGACAGGGGGAGACCCAGTACTTC	CASSLNHGQGETQYF	TRBV5-1	TRBD1	-	TRBJ2-5
TGTGCCAGCAGTTTCGCCAGCCTCGAGACCCAGTACTTC	CASSFASLETQYF	TRBV6-5	-	-	TRBJ2-5
TGTGCCAGCAGCCAGGGGGACCAGGGACGGTCTGGAAACACCATATATTTT	CASSQGDQGRSGNTIYF	TRBV4-2	-	-	TRBJ1-3
TGTGCCAGCAGCGAAACAGGGGTGGGATGGCCCCAGCATTTT	CASSETGVGWPQHF	TRBV7-9	TRBD1	-	TRBJ1-5
TGTGCCAGCAGTTACTCGCAAATGAACACTGAAGCTTTCTTT	CASSYSQMNTEAFF	TRBV6-5	-	-	TRBJ1-1
TGCGCCAGCAGCTTGGGGGGCTTCAATCAGCTCCAGCATTTT	CASSLGGFNQLQHF	TRBV5-1	-	-	TRBJ1-5
TGTGCCAGCAGTTCCGACTTGGCATACTCTGGAAACACCATATATTTT	CASSSDLAYSGNTIYF	TRBV28	-	-	TRBJ1-3
TGTGCCAGCAGCTTAGAGCCGGAAACCTACGAGCAGTACTTC	CASSLEPETYEQYF	TRBV11-2	-	-	TRBJ2-7
TGTGCCTCCCTTGGGGGGACTAGCGGGAAGGTGGGCGAGCAGTACTTC	CASLGGTSGKVGEQYF	TRBV30	TRBD2	-	TRBJ2-7
TGTGCCATCAGGGGGACAGGCGCCTCCTACGAGCAGTACTTC	CAIRGTGASYEQYF	TRBV10-3	TRBD1	-	TRBJ2-7
TGTGCCAGCAGCCTCCAACTAGCGGGACTCGAGACCCAGTACTTC	CASSLQLAGLETQYF	TRBV11-2	TRBD2	-	TRBJ2-5
TGTGCCAGTAGCCCTTTTGGCGGGAGTCGCAATGAGCAGTTCTTC	CASSPFGGSRNEQFF	TRBV19	TRBD2	-	TRBJ2-1
TGTGCCAGCGGGACTAGCGGGAGCTACGAGCAGTACTTC	CASGTSGSYEQYF	TRBV6-1	TRBD2	few	TRBJ2-7
TGTGCCATCCGTGAGGGGGATACGCAGTATTTT	CAIREGDTQYF	TRBV19	-	-	TRBJ2-3
TGTGCCAGCAGCTTAGGAGGGCAAAGCGTCTACACCTTC	CASSLGGQSVYTF	TRBV7-2	-	-	TRBJ1-2